A single sample is the source of the 20 T cell receptor beta chains below, sequenced in a study of T-cell reconstitution after alpha-beta-depleted transplantation in children. The TCRbeta library was prepared with unique molecular identifiers. MiXCR, applied by TCRdb to the PCR reads, yields one record per CDR3 protein. The table has over 150,000 distinct CDR3 sequences, around 7% seen once. The sample in question was PBMCs, obtained before TCRalphabeta/CD19-depleted stem cell transplant. The receptors shown here come from a boy aged 2-9 years with acute lymphoblastic leukemia, due to receive a stem cell transplant.

The V call is TRBV12-3 or TRBV12-4, the J call TRBJ2-2, with D tentatively TRBD1 (5 bases). This CDR3 is 14 amino acids long. Trimming removed 7 bases from V and 7 bases from J, with 16 bases in between. The CDR3: CASKQPGYDGELFF. In nucleotides, the CDR3 is TGTGCCAGCAAGCAGCCAGGGTATGACGGGGAGCTGTTTTTT.

This clonotype was seen repeatedly, ten times or more. The chain employs TRBV3-1 and TRBJ2-2, with 7 bases matching TRBD1. With 6 bases clipped from V and 3 bases from J, the junction kept 7 bases outside the gene matches. CDR1 LGHDT and CDR2 YNNKEL come from the germline V gene (reference sequence). This CDR3 contains 15 residues. In DNA, the CDR3 is TGTGCCAGCAGAAAAGGGGACAGTCACACCGGGGAGCTGTTTTTT. Amino acids: CASRKGDSHTGELFF.

This clonotype was found many times. V is TRBV2 and J is TRBJ2-7; D remains ambiguous. The CDR3 runs 14 residues. From germline, CDR1 is SNHLY and CDR2 FYNNEI. V gave up 7 bases and J gave up 2 bases, with 15 bases separating them. The CDR3 sequence is CASTGLPGAYEQYF. CDR3 DNA: TGTGCCAGCACTGGGCTCCCAGGAGCCTACGAGCAGTACTTC. Complete variable domain (other parts from reference TRBV2 and TRBJ2-7): EPEVTQTPSHQVTQMGQEVILRCVPISNHLYFYWYRQILGQKVEFLVSFYNNEISEKSEIFDDQFSVERPDGSNFTLKIRSTKLEDSAMYFCASTGLPGAYEQYFGPGTRLTVT.

This clonotype was detected ten times or more. This sequence joins TRBV20-1 and TRBJ2-5; no reliable D call. Germline V CDR1 and CDR2: DFQATT, SNEGSKA (reference sequence). The CDR3 is made up of 15 amino acids. The V and J ends lost 6 bases and 6 bases respectively, with 23 bases between them. The CDR3 reads CSASPFLEPHQTQYF. The CDR3 DNA follows: TGCAGTGCCTCCCCATTTCTCGAACCCCACCAGACCCAGTACTTC.

The V gene is TRBV7-9, the J gene TRBJ2-5; the D gene could be TRBD1 or TRBD2 (5 bases each). From germline, CDR1 is SEHNR and CDR2 FQNEAQ (reference sequence). Trimming removed 4 bases at V and 4 bases at J, with 10 bases between. The CDR3 loop spans 13 amino acids. The CDR3 spells CASSSPGAETQYF. The CDR3, as DNA: TGTGCCAGCAGCTCCCCCGGGGCAGAGACCCAGTACTTC.

The table lists this clonotype with many counts. CDR3 DNA sequence: TGTGCCAGCAGTTTCGGTAGCGGGAGGGCTAGGGAGACCCAGTACTTC. Its translation is CASSFGSGRARETQYF. The chain joins TRBV27 to TRBJ2-5, with 11 positions matching TRBD2. CDR3 length: 16 amino acids. The junction had 8 bases not matched to a gene; V was cut back by 3 bases and J by 5 bases. Per the germline V gene, CDR1 is MNHEY and CDR2 is SMNVEV (reference sequence).

This clonotype turned up a few times. CDR3 sequence reads: CSPVNRVDEKLFF. Written as DNA, the CDR3 is TGCAGTCCAGTGAACAGGGTTGATGAAAAACTGTTTTTT. This sequence joins TRBV20-1 and TRBJ1-4; TRBD1 might be the D (6 bases). The CDR3 totals 13 residues. Germline V gene sequence: CDR1 DFQATT, CDR2 SNEGSKA (reference sequence). V lost 8 bases and J lost 6, with 16 bases in between.

This clonotype appeared many times. The V and J genes are TRBV5-1 and TRBJ2-1, with 14 bases matching TRBD2. This CDR3 is 17 amino acids long. Losses at the gene ends were 3 bases for V and 4 bases for J; bases not matched to a gene: 6. CDR1 is SGHRS, CDR2 YFSETQ, per germline. The CDR3 DNA follows: TGCGCCAGCAGCTACATGGGACTAGCGGGGGTTTACAATGAGCAGTTCTTC. Protein: CASSYMGLAGVYNEQFF.

There are a few counts of this clonotype. The gene calls are TRBV7-9 and TRBJ2-3, with 9 bases matching TRBD1. Trimming took 8 bases from V and 4 from J; bases not matched to a gene: 7. This CDR3 comprises 14 residues. From germline, CDR1 is SEHNR and CDR2 FQNEAQ (reference sequence). The CDR3 spells CASGEQGAADTQYF. CDR3 coding DNA: TGTGCCAGCGGGGAACAGGGGGCCGCAGATACGCAGTATTTT.

This clonotype turned up a few times. The chain has TRBV6-2 or TRBV6-3 and TRBJ1-1; D ambiguous. The V end lost 0 bases, the J end lost 11 bases, and 13 bases lay between the germline ends. Looked up from germline, CDR1 is MNHEY and CDR2 is SVGEGT. CDR3 length: 13 amino acids. The CDR3 region is CASSYSERGTAFF. Here the CDR3 DNA reads TGTGCCAGCAGTTACTCGGAGAGAGGTACGGCTTTCTTT.

The rearrangement uses TRBV7-2 and TRBJ2-1; D may be TRBD1 or TRBD2 (6 bases each). Trimming took 5 bases from V and 13 from J, leaving 18 bases between them. This CDR3 has 13 amino acids. Germline assignment: CDR1 SGHTA and CDR2 FQGNSA. The CDR3 bases are TGTGCCAGCAGCCCGGGGGCCACCGGGGCACAGTTCTTC. Encoded protein: CASSPGATGAQFF.

This clonotype was counted many times. V is TRBV29-1 and J is TRBJ2-7; D is unclear. The CDR3 is 11 residues long. Per germline, CDR1 SQVTM and CDR2 ANQGSEA. V lost 4 bases and J 1 base, leaving 5 bases between the germline ends. CDR3 sequence (DNA): TGCAGCGTTGCCCATTCCTACGAGCAGTACTTC. Its protein product is CSVAHSYEQYF.

This clonotype was detected ten times or more. The chain is built from TRBV28 and TRBJ2-7; D possibly uses TRBD1 or TRBD2 (7 bases each). The germline V gene encodes CDR1 MDHEN and CDR2 SYDVKM. This CDR3 comprises 14 residues. Deletions cut 4 bases from V and 6 bases from J, with 16 bases between. CDR3 residues: CASSWGGTASEQYF. The CDR3 DNA reads as TGTGCCAGCAGTTGGGGGGGGACAGCAAGCGAGCAGTACTTC.

Ten or more counts support this clonotype. The chain combines TRBV12-3 or TRBV12-4 with TRBJ1-1, with a tentative D call TRBD1 (5 bases). The CDR3 loop spans 14 amino acids. The germline V and J ends were trimmed by 7 bases and 0 bases, with 12 bases remaining between them. The chain's CDR3 is CASTLGAMNTEAFF. DNA for the CDR3: TGTGCCAGCACCCTTGGGGCTATGAACACTGAAGCTTTCTTT.

Many counts were recorded for this clonotype. As DNA, the CDR3 is TGTGCCAGCAGTTTACTTTCTAGCACAGATACGCAGTATTTT. Its protein product is CASSLLSSTDTQYF. The rearrangement links TRBV12-3 or TRBV12-4 to TRBJ2-3; D gene unclear. V was pared by 2 bases and J by 0 bases, with 6 bases between. CDR3 length: 14 amino acids.

This clonotype was seen ten or more times. This chain joins TRBV28 and TRBJ2-7, with 8 bases aligning to TRBD1. V dropped 4 bases and J dropped 0; count of bases not matched to a gene: 2. This CDR3 region has 14 residues. The germline V gene encodes CDR1 MDHEN and CDR2 SYDVKM. CDR3 loop: CASSWTGLSYEQYF. CDR3 nucleotides: TGTGCCAGCAGTTGGACAGGGCTCTCCTACGAGCAGTACTTC.

J is TRBJ1-5 and V is TRBV27; D is uncertain. V gave up 6 bases and J gave up 0 bases, with 3 bases separating them. This CDR3 contains 12 residues. Looked up from germline, CDR1 is MNHEY and CDR2 is SMNVEV (reference sequence). CDR3 nucleotide sequence: TGTGCCAGCAGGAGTAGCAATCAGCCCCAGCATTTT. Protein product: CASRSSNQPQHF.

This clonotype was recorded at least ten times. The V and J genes are TRBV4-2 and TRBJ2-1, with 10 nucleotides matching TRBD2. CDR3 length equals 16 residues. With 0 bases clipped from V and 10 bases from J, the junction kept 9 bases outside the gene matches. The germline V gene has CDR1 LGHNA and CDR2 YNFKEQ. The CDR3 spells CASSQESASGRREQFF. CDR3 bases: TGTGCCAGCAGCCAAGAAAGCGCTAGCGGGAGACGCGAGCAGTTCTTC.

V gene TRBV24-1 combines with J gene TRBJ2-5; D is undetermined. Trimming cost V 3 bases and J 6 bases, with 4 bases left between them. This CDR3 spans 11 amino acids. Germline V lookup: CDR1 KGHDR, CDR2 SFDVKD. The CDR3 reads CATSDRKTQYF. The CDR3 DNA reads TGTGCCACCAGTGATCGGAAGACCCAGTACTTC.

This clonotype occurred a few times. This rearrangement joins TRBV27 to TRBJ2-7, with D tentatively TRBD2 (5 bases). The V end lost 2 bases, the J end lost 5 bases, and 19 bases lay between the germline ends. CDR1 and CDR2 from the germline V gene are MNHEY and SMNVEV (reference sequence). CDR3 length: 16 amino acids. CDR3 in DNA: TGTGCCAGCAGTTTAGATCCTTGGGCGGGCAGCCACGAGCAGTACTTC. This encodes CASSLDPWAGSHEQYF.